A selection of T cell receptor beta chains follows, all from one sample in a study of cytomegalovirus exposure and HLA in healthy donors. Clones were read by immunoSEQ multiplex PCR, and TCRdb kept only the in-frame ones, dropping some. The table lists roughly 56,000 clones, about 93% of them singletons, with 2% to 2.5% in the top ten. The specimen sequenced was PBMCs. These receptors were obtained from a man younger than 35 in good health and CMV-seronegative. Each CDR3 is given with its conserved first and last residue. The D gene is left open where the match is weak. Size is omitted from some rows. Given values are once, few, many or a class for expanded clones.

v_gene: TRBV5-8
j_gene: TRBJ1-2
abundance: .
d_gene: TRBD1
CDR3aa: CASSLVAGGGGYTF
CDR3nt: TGTGCCAGCAGCTTGGTTGCAGGGGGAGGAGGCTACACCTTC

v_gene: TRBV28
j_gene: TRBJ1-5
abundance: .
d_gene: TRBD1
CDR3aa: CASSLPTGDQPQHF
CDR3nt: TGTGCCAGCAGTTTGCCGACAGGGGATCAGCCCCAGCATTTT

v_gene: TRBV19
j_gene: TRBJ2-1
abundance: .
d_gene: .
CDR3aa: CASSIMGGSYNEQFF
CDR3nt: TGTGCCAGTAGTATAATGGGGGGCTCCTACAATGAGCAGTTCTTC

v_gene: TRBV5-1
j_gene: TRBJ2-3
abundance: .
d_gene: TRBD1
CDR3aa: CASSLLGGRTDTQYF
CDR3nt: TGCGCCAGCAGCTTGCTAGGGGGCCGCACAGATACGCAGTATTTT

v_gene: TRBV5-1
j_gene: TRBJ2-1
abundance: .
d_gene: TRBD1
CDR3aa: CASSLRQGASNEQFF
CDR3nt: TGCGCCAGCAGCCTGCGACAGGGGGCAAGCAATGAGCAGTTCTTC

v_gene: TRBV6-1
j_gene: TRBJ2-2
abundance: .
d_gene: .
CDR3aa: CASSEAAGRNTGELFF
CDR3nt: TGTGCCAGCAGTGAAGCCGCCGGGAGGAACACCGGGGAGCTGTTTTTT

v_gene: TRBV28
j_gene: TRBJ2-5
abundance: .
d_gene: .
CDR3aa: CASYPNRDQETQYF
CDR3nt: TGTGCCAGCTACCCTAACAGGGATCAAGAGACCCAGTACTTC

v_gene: TRBV9
j_gene: TRBJ1-3
abundance: .
d_gene: .
CDR3aa: CASSGGRPGLSGNTIYF
CDR3nt: TGTGCCAGCAGCGGGGGACGTCCGGGACTCTCTGGAAACACCATATATTTT

v_gene: TRBV7-2
j_gene: TRBJ1-1
abundance: once
d_gene: TRBD1
CDR3aa: CASSRTGERTEAFF
CDR3nt: TGTGCCAGCAGCCGGACAGGGGAACGGACTGAAGCTTTCTTT

v_gene: TRBV7-6
j_gene: TRBJ2-7
abundance: .
d_gene: .
CDR3aa: CASSLERTAPYEQYF
CDR3nt: TGTGCCAGCAGCTTAGAGCGCACGGCCCCCTACGAGCAGTACTTC

v_gene: TRBV7-2
j_gene: TRBJ1-1
abundance: .
d_gene: .
CDR3aa: CASSLGRTKFAEAFF
CDR3nt: TGTGCCAGCAGCTTGGGGAGGACAAAATTCGCTGAAGCTTTCTTT

v_gene: TRBV19
j_gene: TRBJ1-5
abundance: .
d_gene: TRBD1
CDR3aa: CASTPSDRGQSNQPQHF
CDR3nt: TGTGCCAGTACCCCATCAGACAGGGGGCAAAGCAATCAGCCCCAGCATTTT

v_gene: TRBV6-1
j_gene: TRBJ2-1
abundance: .
d_gene: TRBD1
CDR3aa: CASSEEEGQGVYNEQFF
CDR3nt: TGTGCCAGCAGTGAAGAAGAGGGACAGGGAGTATACAATGAGCAGTTCTTC

v_gene: TRBV27
j_gene: TRBJ2-5
abundance: .
d_gene: TRBD2
CDR3aa: CASRRLAGIFYQETQYF
CDR3nt: TGTGCCAGCAGAAGACTAGCGGGGATCTTTTACCAAGAGACCCAGTACTTC

v_gene: TRBV29-1
j_gene: TRBJ2-3
abundance: .
d_gene: .
CDR3aa: CSVDQGTDTQYF
CDR3nt: TGCAGCGTTGACCAGGGCACAGATACGCAGTATTTT

v_gene: TRBV2
j_gene: TRBJ1-3
abundance: .
d_gene: .
CDR3aa: CASSVGNTIYF
CDR3nt: TGTGCCAGCAGTGTAGGAAACACCATATATTTT

v_gene: TRBV12-1
j_gene: TRBJ1-5
abundance: .
d_gene: .
CDR3aa: CASSFIRKQGIWQPQHF
CDR3nt: TGTGCCAGCAGCTTTATTAGGAAACAGGGGATCTGGCAGCCCCAGCATTTT

v_gene: TRBV28
j_gene: TRBJ2-4
abundance: .
d_gene: TRBD2
CDR3aa: CASSRTSGRWDIQYF
CDR3nt: TGTGCCAGCTCCCGGACTAGCGGGAGATGGGACATTCAGTACTTC

v_gene: TRBV6-5
j_gene: TRBJ2-3
abundance: .
d_gene: .
CDR3aa: CASSSDILLADTQYF
CDR3nt: TGTGCCAGCAGTTCGGACATCCTTCTCGCAGATACGCAGTATTTT